Listed here are 27 T cell receptor beta chains from one sample, sequenced in a study of T cells in Graves' hyperthyroidism and ophthalmopathy. Amplification yielded TCR beta CDR3 regions, with RNA transcripts as the source. First-round RT-PCR with HTBI primers amplified the TCR CDR3 region. Via MiXCR, TCRdb re-called the multiplex PCR reads, giving one row per CDR3 protein. The repertoire includes around 540,000 distinct CDR3 sequences, 35% to 55% of them detected once, and about 7.8% sits in the top ten. Sequenced: peripheral blood or thyroid tissue (not recorded which). Source of these receptors: a woman between 18 and 29 years old with Graves' hyperthyroidism.

V and J are TRBV15 and TRBJ2-1, with TRBD2 as a possible D gene (6 bases). Germline V CDR1 and CDR2: LNHNV, YYDKDF (reference sequence). This CDR3 has 16 amino acids. V was pared by 0 bases and J by 0 bases, with 9 bases between. The CDR3 reads CATSRDRGSSYNEQFF. The CDR3 coding sequence is TGTGCCACCAGCAGAGATCGGGGGAGCTCCTACAATGAGCAGTTCTTC.

In its sample, this clonotype was seen many times. The V call is TRBV2, the J call TRBJ1-2, with 8 bases that match TRBD1. Germline CDR1 reads SNHLY; CDR2 reads FYNNEI. The junction had 4 bases not matched to a gene; V was cut back by 2 bases and J by 8 bases. The CDR3 is 13 amino acids. CDR3 DNA sequence: TGTGCCAGCAGTGAATACGGACAGGGAGGCTACACCTTC. It codes for CASSEYGQGGYTF.

This clonotype was recorded at least ten times. V usage is TRBV29-1 and J usage is TRBJ2-7, with D perhaps matching TRBD1 (7 bases). Germline V CDR1 and CDR2: SQVTM, ANQGSEA. This CDR3 is 15 amino acids long. The V end was cut by 0 bases, the J end by 3 bases, with 15 bases between. CDR3 protein: CSVEDLRQGGYEQYF. CDR3 nucleotides: TGCAGCGTTGAAGACCTCCGACAGGGAGGCTACGAGCAGTACTTC.

This clonotype was recorded at least ten times. The rearrangement uses TRBV24-1 and TRBJ1-1; 7 nucleotides align to TRBD1. There are 13 residues in the CDR3. The V and J ends lost 5 bases and 8 bases, in that order; junction bases with no gene match: 7. CDR1 and CDR2 from the germline V gene are KGHDR and SFDVKD. The chain's CDR3 is CATSAPDRVEAFF. Here the CDR3 DNA reads TGTGCCACCAGTGCCCCAGACAGGGTCGAAGCTTTCTTT.

Points on this clonotype: Mismatch with germline at one junction end may stem from a read error. The chain joins TRBV7-9 to TRBJ2-7; 7 bases are shared with TRBD2. Germline assignment: CDR1 SEHNR and CDR2 FQNEAQ (reference sequence). This CDR3 region has 14 residues. The CDR3 is CASDPGTTGAEQYF. The CDR3 DNA is TGCGCCAGCGACCCCGGGACTACAGGCGCCGAGCAGTACTTC.

This clonotype was counted ten times or more. This chain joins TRBV29-1 and TRBJ1-1, with D unresolved. V lost 4 bases and J lost 2, with 11 bases in between. The germline gives CDR1 SQVTM, CDR2 ANQGSEA. The CDR3 length is 13 residues. CDR3 sequence (DNA): TGCAGCGTTGTCGCCTCGATAAACACTGAAGCTTTCTTT. This encodes CSVVASINTEAFF.

This CDR3 is CATSRGPRDRGTGELFF. The CDR3 bases are TGTGCCACCAGCAGAGGACCCCGGGACAGGGGGACCGGGGAGCTGTTTTTT. J is TRBJ2-2 and V is TRBV15; 11 bases map to TRBD1. From germline, CDR1 is LNHNV and CDR2 YYDKDF (reference sequence). After removal of 1 base from V and 5 bases from J, the junction contained 6 bases not matched to a gene. The CDR3 loop spans 17 amino acids.

This clonotype was picked up many times. The chain combines TRBV7-2 with TRBJ1-4, with D perhaps TRBD1 (5 bases). The CDR3 covers 15 residues. The V and J ends lost 5 bases and 5 bases respectively, with 15 bases between them. Germline V gene data show CDR1 as SGHTA and CDR2 as FQGNSA. The CDR3 DNA follows: TGTGCCAGCAGCCGCACCGGGACGCTGAATGAAAAACTGTTTTTT. Protein: CASSRTGTLNEKLFF.

The gene calls are TRBV28 and TRBJ1-2; the D is unclear. The germline CDR1 and CDR2 sequences are MDHEN and SYDVKM. This CDR3 has 12 residues. The V end lost 5 bases, the J end lost 3 bases, and 7 bases lay between the germline ends. This CDR3 reads CASSSTHYGYTF. The CDR3 region has the DNA TGTGCCAGCAGTAGCACACACTATGGCTACACCTTC.

About this clonotype: One junction end does not reproduce the germline sequence, and a read error may be involved. V is TRBV10-3 and J is TRBJ2-5, with a possible D match to TRBD2 (5 bases). The CDR3 is made up of 16 amino acids. Germline CDR1 is ENHRY and CDR2 is SYGVKD. The CDR3 reads CASSDGVTPSRETQYF. The CDR3 DNA reads as TGTGCCAGCAGTGACGGGGTGACCCCATCACGGGAGACCCAGTACTTC.

The chain links TRBV27 to TRBJ1-2; TRBD1 is a possible D gene (5 bases). The CDR3 covers 18 residues. V lost 4 bases to trimming and J lost 5 bases, with 26 bases between them. CDR1 is MNHEY and CDR2 is SMNVEV in the germline V gene (reference sequence). The CDR3 DNA reads TGTGCCAGCAGTTCTATCCTCCCATTCAGCGGGGGAGAGTATGGCTACACCTTC. Translated: CASSSILPFSGGEYGYTF.

This chain connects TRBV7-6 to TRBJ2-3; 10 positions agree with TRBD2. Germline V CDR1 and CDR2: SGHVS, FNYEAQ. The CDR3 contains 16 residues. J gave up 0 bases and V 2 bases, and 2 bases lay outside the gene matches. The CDR3 region has the DNA TGTGCCAGCAGCTTATCGACTAGCGGGAGCACAGATACGCAGTATTTT. This sequence encodes CASSLSTSGSTDTQYF.

The V call is TRBV2, the J call TRBJ1-2, with TRBD1 as a possible D gene (5 bases). Looked up from germline, CDR1 is SNHLY and CDR2 is FYNNEI. V was shortened by 5 bases and J by 5 bases, with 18 bases between the two germline ends. The CDR3 loop spans 15 amino acids. CDR3 sequence (DNA): TGTGCCAGCAGTTATGGGGGGATAGAAGGATATGGCTACACCTTC. Protein product: CASSYGGIEGYGYTF.

This clonotype has more than one count but fewer than ten. This chain connects TRBV5-1 to TRBJ1-1; 7 bases agree with TRBD1. Unmatched junction bases numbered 8, after V lost 0 bases and J lost 3 bases. This CDR3 is 16 amino acids long. Germline V lookup: CDR1 SGHRS, CDR2 YFSETQ. In DNA, the CDR3 is TGCGCCAGCAGCTTGGCCCCCAGGGGGTCGTACACTGAAGCTTTCTTT. Its protein is CASSLAPRGSYTEAFF.

The chain has TRBV20-1 and TRBJ2-5; 9 nucleotides align to TRBD1. The CDR3 extends over 16 amino acids. Germline-derived CDR1 and CDR2 are DFQATT and SNEGSKA (reference sequence). Trimming removed 6 bases from V and 1 base from J; junction bases left unmatched: 12. The CDR3 nucleotides read TGCAGTGCAAAGACAGGGGGAGGCCGAGGCCAAGAGACCCAGTACTTC. Amino acid sequence: CSAKTGGGRGQETQYF.

Concerning this clonotype itself: A clone one base away is much larger, so this may be a read error. The V and J genes are TRBV7-2 and TRBJ2-2; D is uncertain. The germline V gene encodes CDR1 SGHTA and CDR2 FQGNSA. CDR3 length equals 15 residues. DNA of the CDR3: TGTGCCAACAGCCCGGACGGTACGAACACCGGGGAGCTGTTTTTT. It yields the protein CANSPDGTNTGELFF.

The chain joins TRBV11-1 to TRBJ1-1; D is uncertain. This CDR3 contains 15 residues. Trimming removed 5 bases from V and 6 bases from J, with 19 bases in between. Germline loops: CDR1 SGHAT, CDR2 FQDESV (reference sequence). CDR3 loop: CASSVEFLGYAEAFF. The DNA of the CDR3 is TGTGCCAGCAGCGTTGAGTTTTTAGGGTACGCTGAAGCTTTCTTT.

In its sample, this clonotype was seen many times. The chain links TRBV19 to TRBJ2-6, with D possibly TRBD2 on 6 matching bases. Germline loops: CDR1 LNHDA, CDR2 SQIVND (reference sequence). The CDR3 consists of 15 residues. V was trimmed by 5 bases and J by 2 bases, leaving 10 bases between them. The CDR3 DNA is TGTGCCAGTAGTGACGGGGAGGCTGGGGCCAACGTCCTGACTTTC. It yields the protein CASSDGEAGANVLTF.

This rearrangement joins TRBV29-1 to TRBJ1-1; 7 bases align to TRBD1. V lost 5 bases, J lost 8 bases, and 14 bases stayed unmatched. From germline, CDR1 is SQVTM and CDR2 ANQGSEA. The CDR3 is 14 amino acids. In DNA, the CDR3 is TGCAGCGTTCCTAGGACAGGCCGACGGGCGGAAGCTTTCTTT. Protein sequence: CSVPRTGRRAEAFF.

With regard to this clonotype: A much larger clone differs from this one at a single base, so this may be a read error. The V call is TRBV6-4, the J call TRBJ1-2; TRBD1 might be the D (5 bases). The V end lost 2 bases, the J end lost 5 bases, and 15 bases lay between the germline ends. The CDR3 runs to 15 residues. The V gene's germline CDR1 is MRHNA and CDR2 SNTAGT. The DNA for the CDR3 is TGTGCCAGCAGTGACCCTGGGTCAGGGAAGTATGGCTACACCTTC. It codes for CASSDPGSGKYGYTF.

This rearrangement joins TRBV9 to TRBJ2-7; the match to TRBD2 covers 10 bases. Germline CDR1 is SGDLS and CDR2 is YYNGEE. This CDR3 has 17 amino acids. Losses at the gene ends were 4 bases for V and 2 bases for J; bases not matched to a gene: 12. CDR3 region: CASSPRGSSGRAYEQYF. CDR3 coding DNA: TGTGCCAGCAGCCCCCGGGGTTCCAGCGGGAGGGCCTACGAGCAGTACTTC.

This chain connects TRBV29-1 to TRBJ2-1; D is unresolved. CDR1 is SQVTM and CDR2 is ANQGSEA in the germline V gene. Trimming took 6 bases from V and 7 from J, leaving 10 bases between them. This CDR3 has 11 amino acids. CDR3 sequence reads: CSVHSRNEQFF. CDR3 sequence (DNA): TGCAGCGTCCACAGCAGGAATGAGCAGTTCTTC.

In its sample, this clonotype was seen many times. V is TRBV7-9 and J is TRBJ1-1; no definite D call. The V and J ends lost 1 base and 2 bases respectively, with 5 bases between them. The V gene's germline CDR1 is SEHNR and CDR2 FQNEAQ (reference sequence). The CDR3 runs to 13 residues. The CDR3 nucleotides read TGTGCCAGCAGCTTAGACCCCAACACTGAAGCTTTCTTT. Residues: CASSLDPNTEAFF.

This clonotype was seen only a few times. V usage is TRBV7-9 and J usage is TRBJ2-5; the match to TRBD2 covers 8 bases. CDR1 SEHNR and CDR2 FQNEAQ come from the germline V gene (reference sequence). The CDR3 runs to 16 residues. Unmatched junction bases numbered 10, after V lost 5 bases and J lost 2 bases. CDR3 amino acids: CASSLPKTSEQETQYF. CDR3 bases: TGTGCCAGCAGCCTCCCGAAGACTAGCGAACAAGAGACCCAGTACTTC.

The chain carries TRBV10-3 and TRBJ2-3; D not certain. Trimming shortened V by 3 bases and J by 1 base, and 8 bases separated the two germline ends. CDR1 and CDR2 (germline): ENHRY, SYGVKD. CDR3 length equals 14 residues. In DNA, the CDR3 is TGTGCCATCAGTGAAATTGGCGGCACAGATACGCAGTATTTT. Its protein is CAISEIGGTDTQYF.

This chain uses TRBV19 with TRBJ2-5; TRBD2 aligns across 13 bases. The CDR3 is made up of 15 amino acids. Per the germline V gene, CDR1 is LNHDA and CDR2 is SQIVND (reference sequence). The V gene end was trimmed by 7 bases and the J gene end by 4 bases; junction bases not matched to a gene: 6. This CDR3 is CASNMGLAGPETQYF. CDR3 DNA: TGTGCCAGTAATATGGGACTAGCGGGACCAGAGACCCAGTACTTC.

The chain has TRBV7-8 and TRBJ2-7; D ambiguous. The V end was cut by 5 bases, the J end by 4 bases, with 15 bases between. The CDR3 has 14 amino acids. Germline V lookup: CDR1 SGHVS, CDR2 FQNEAQ. The CDR3 reads CASSQRIGLYEQYF. The CDR3 DNA sequence: TGTGCCAGCAGCCAAAGAATCGGGTTGTACGAGCAGTACTTC.